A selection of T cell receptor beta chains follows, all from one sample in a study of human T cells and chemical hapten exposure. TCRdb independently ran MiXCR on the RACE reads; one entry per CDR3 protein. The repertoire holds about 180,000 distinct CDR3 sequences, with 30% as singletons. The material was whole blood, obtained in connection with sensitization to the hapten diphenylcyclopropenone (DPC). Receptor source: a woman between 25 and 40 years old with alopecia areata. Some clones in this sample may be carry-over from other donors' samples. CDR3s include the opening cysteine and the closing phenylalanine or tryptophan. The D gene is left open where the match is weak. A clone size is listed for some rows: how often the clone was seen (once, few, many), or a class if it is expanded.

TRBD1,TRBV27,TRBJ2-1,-,CASSSGQGGVNEQFF,TGTGCCAGCAGTTCGGGACAGGGCGGGGTCAATGAGCAGTTCTTC
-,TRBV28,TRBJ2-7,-,CASSSSGTKPYEQYF,TGTGCCAGCAGTTCCTCCGGGACAAAACCCTACGAGCAGTACTTC
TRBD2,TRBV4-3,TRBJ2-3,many,CASSQDVAAGGPHTDTQYF,TGCGCCAGCAGCCAAGATGTCGCGGCGGGGGGACCCCACACAGATACGCAGTATTTT
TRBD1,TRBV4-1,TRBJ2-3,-,CASSQVGVIPGQGSDTQYF,TGCGCCAGCAGCCAAGTTGGTGTGATACCGGGACAGGGATCAGATACGCAGTATTTT
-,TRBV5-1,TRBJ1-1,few,CASSLEVGGYTEAFF,TGCGCCAGCAGCTTGGAAGTTGGCGGGTATACTGAAGCTTTCTTT
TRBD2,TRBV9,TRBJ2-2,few,CASSQDSGGANTGELFF,TGTGCCAGCAGTCAAGATAGCGGGGGCGCGAACACCGGGGAGCTGTTTTTT
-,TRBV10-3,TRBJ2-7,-,CAISDAASREQYF,TGTGCCATCAGTGACGCGGCCTCTCGGGAGCAGTACTTC
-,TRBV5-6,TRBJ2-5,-,CASSLFGGTQYF,TGTGCCAGCAGCTTGTTCGGTGGGACCCAGTACTTC
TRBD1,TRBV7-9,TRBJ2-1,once,CASSSRVGQGLSMYNEQFF,TGTGCCAGCAGCTCGCGTGTCGGACAGGGCCTATCGATGTACAATGAGCAGTTCTTC
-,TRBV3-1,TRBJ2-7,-,CASSQDGVSYEQYF,TGTGCCAGCAGCCAAGACGGGGTCTCCTACGAGCAGTACTTC